Following are 8 T cell receptor beta chains from one sample sequenced in a study of response to subunit inactivated influenza vaccine. TCRdb recomputed calls from the RT-PCR reads with MiXCR, one row per CDR3 protein. The data contain about 520,000 distinct CDR3 sequences, about a tenth of them singletons. This specimen was PBMCs from blood, taken 35 to 45 days after vaccination. The receptors derive from a man aged 45-65 years who received an inactivated influenza vaccine.

The chain combines TRBV10-3 with TRBJ1-2, with a possible D match to TRBD1 (5 bases). The V gene lost 2 bases and the J gene lost 6 bases, with 7 bases spanning the gap. The length of the CDR3 is 12 residues. Germline V gives CDR1 ENHRY, CDR2 SYGVKD. CDR3 residues: CAISEGAHGYTF. CDR3 DNA: TGTGCCATCAGTGAGGGGGCTCATGGCTACACCTTC.

CDR3 nucleotide sequence: TGTGCCAGCAGCTTGAGGGGCGGGAGAACCTACGAGCAGTACTTC. It is translated as CASSLRGGRTYEQYF. J is TRBJ2-7 and V is TRBV11-2, with 7 bases lining up with TRBD2. The V and J ends lost 3 bases and 2 bases, in that order; junction bases with no gene match: 7. CDR1 is SGHAT and CDR2 is FQNNGV in the germline V gene. The CDR3 is 15 amino acids.

This clonotype was picked up many times. This chain joins TRBV11-2 and TRBJ2-1; TRBD2 is a possible D gene (6 bases). Trimming removed 1 base from V and 4 bases from J, with 8 bases in between. From germline, CDR1 is SGHAT and CDR2 FQNNGV. The CDR3 sequence is 14 residues long. The DNA of the CDR3 is TGTGCCAGCAGCTTAGCGGGAGTGTACAATGAGCAGTTCTTC. Its protein product is CASSLAGVYNEQFF.

This clonotype came up a few times. This CDR3 is CASSYTSGYNEQFF. CDR3 bases: TGTGCCAGCAGTTACACTAGCGGGTACAATGAGCAGTTCTTC. V and J are TRBV6-5 and TRBJ2-1; 9 positions agree with TRBD2. Germline lookup yields CDR1 MNHEY and CDR2 SVGAGI. Germline trimming cut 2 bases from V and 4 bases from J; bases unmatched to any gene: 0. CDR3 size: 14 residues.

This clonotype was detected only a few times. This chain connects TRBV5-5 to TRBJ2-2, with D tentatively TRBD2 (6 bases). The CDR3 runs to 15 residues. Germline V lookup: CDR1 SGHKS, CDR2 YYEKEE (reference sequence). V was shortened by 1 base and J by 3 bases, with 10 bases between the two germline ends. The CDR3 sequence is CASSLTGVDTGELFF. CDR3 nucleotide sequence: TGTGCCAGCAGCTTGACGGGGGTCGACACCGGGGAGCTGTTTTTT.

This clonotype was observed at least ten times. This chain uses TRBV20-1 with TRBJ2-3, with TRBD2 identical over 12 bases. The CDR3 has 19 amino acids. The germline V gene encodes CDR1 DFQATT and CDR2 SNEGSKA (reference sequence). The ends lost 5 bases at V and 1 base at J; junction bases unmatched: 16. Here the CDR3 reads CSAAQLSSGRGLGTDTQYF. The CDR3 DNA sequence: TGCAGTGCTGCCCAACTTTCTAGCGGGAGGGGATTGGGCACAGATACGCAGTATTTT.

This clonotype has a count of ten or more. The V and J genes are TRBV25-1 and TRBJ2-7; 13 bases map to TRBD2. Trimming cost V 3 bases and J 6 bases; bases outside gene matches: 8. The CDR3 is 16 residues long. The germline V gene encodes CDR1 MGHDK and CDR2 SYGVNS. The CDR3 bases are TGTGCCAGCAGTGAGTCTACTAGCGGGAGGGCCTCCGAGCAGTACTTC. Residues: CASSESTSGRASEQYF.

A few counts support this clonotype. V usage is TRBV29-1 and J usage is TRBJ2-7, with 7 bases identical to TRBD1. The trim removed 2 bases at V and 4 bases at J, leaving 8 bases unmatched. Germline V lookup: CDR1 SQVTM, CDR2 ANQGSEA. This CDR3 is 14 amino acids long. The CDR3 DNA reads as TGCAGCGTTGAAATTCGACAGGGTTTGTACGAGCAGTACTTC. Protein: CSVEIRQGLYEQYF.